This TCR beta chain was documented in a study of radiotherapy plus CTLA-4 blockade in lung cancer. Lung cancer patients with chemo-refractory metastatic non-small-cell disease were given focal radiation plus CTLA-4 blockade with ipilimumab. Points from the study as a whole: An expansion of tumor-derived TCR clones occurred in blood after radiotherapy plus ipilimumab.

Sequencing used immunoSEQ multiplex PCR; TCRdb keeps in-frame clones, though not all of them. Among tens of thousands of clones listed, around 77% were seen once. Comment on this clone: Its specificity is not known.

This specimen was peripheral blood, taken from a patient treated with radiotherapy plus ipilimumab. This TCR was recovered from a human donor with non-small cell lung cancer whose response to radiotherapy plus ipilimumab could not be evaluated.

The CDR3 spells CASSLVPGAEAFF. CDR3 sequence (DNA): TGTGCCAGCAGCTTAGTCCCGGGGGCTGAAGCTTTCTTT. The chain combines TRBV7-2 with TRBJ1-1, with TRBD1 as a possible D gene (5 bases). The CDR3 sequence is 13 residues long. Trimming took 1 base from V and 6 from J, leaving 9 bases between them. Per germline, CDR1 SGHTA and CDR2 FQGNSA.